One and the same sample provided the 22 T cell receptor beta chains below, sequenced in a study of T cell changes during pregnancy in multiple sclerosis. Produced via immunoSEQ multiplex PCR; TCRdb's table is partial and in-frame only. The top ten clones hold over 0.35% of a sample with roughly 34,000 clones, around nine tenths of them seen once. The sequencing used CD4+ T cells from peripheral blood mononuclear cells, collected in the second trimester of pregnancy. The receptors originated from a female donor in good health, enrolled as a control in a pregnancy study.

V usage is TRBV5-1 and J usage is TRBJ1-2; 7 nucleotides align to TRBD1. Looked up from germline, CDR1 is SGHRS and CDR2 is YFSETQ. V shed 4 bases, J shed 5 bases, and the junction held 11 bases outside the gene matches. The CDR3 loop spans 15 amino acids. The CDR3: CASSTSGTDLYGYTF. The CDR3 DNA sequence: TGCGCCAGCAGCACCTCCGGGACAGACTTATATGGCTACACCTTC.

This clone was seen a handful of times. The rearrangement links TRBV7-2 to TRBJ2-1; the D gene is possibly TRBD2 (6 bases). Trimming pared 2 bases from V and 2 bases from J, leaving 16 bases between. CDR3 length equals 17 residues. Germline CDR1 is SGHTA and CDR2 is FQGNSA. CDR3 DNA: TGTGCCAGCAGCTTAAATCCGGGCGGGGCGACCTACAATGAGCAGTTCTTC. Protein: CASSLNPGGATYNEQFF.

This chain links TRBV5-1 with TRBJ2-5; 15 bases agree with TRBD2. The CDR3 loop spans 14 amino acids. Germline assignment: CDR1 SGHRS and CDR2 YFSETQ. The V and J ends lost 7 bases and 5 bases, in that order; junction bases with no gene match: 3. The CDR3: CASGLAGGEETQYF. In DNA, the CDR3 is TGCGCCAGCGGACTAGCGGGAGGGGAGGAGACCCAGTACTTC.

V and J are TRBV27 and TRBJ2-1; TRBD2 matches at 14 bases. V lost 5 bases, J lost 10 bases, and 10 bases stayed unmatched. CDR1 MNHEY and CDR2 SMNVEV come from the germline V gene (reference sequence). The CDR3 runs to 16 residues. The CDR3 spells CASSPQGLAGAKEQFF. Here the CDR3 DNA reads TGTGCCAGCAGTCCCCAGGGACTAGCGGGAGCGAAAGAGCAGTTCTTC.

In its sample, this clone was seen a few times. In DNA, the CDR3 is TGTGCCAGCAGATTGACAGGTTACACCCTCCACTTT. This sequence encodes CASRLTGYTLHF. The genes are TRBV25-1 and TRBJ1-6, with D possibly TRBD1 on 6 matching bases. V was clipped by 6 bases and J by 14 bases, with 14 bases between them. This CDR3 contains 12 residues. Germline V CDR1 and CDR2: MGHDK, SYGVNS.

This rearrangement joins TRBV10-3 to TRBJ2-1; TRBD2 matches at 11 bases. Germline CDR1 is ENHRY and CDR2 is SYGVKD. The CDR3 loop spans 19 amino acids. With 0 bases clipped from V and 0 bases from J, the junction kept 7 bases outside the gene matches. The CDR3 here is CAISESKASGGISYNEQFF. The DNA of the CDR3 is TGTGCCATCAGTGAGTCGAAGGCTAGCGGGGGGATCTCCTACAATGAGCAGTTCTTC.

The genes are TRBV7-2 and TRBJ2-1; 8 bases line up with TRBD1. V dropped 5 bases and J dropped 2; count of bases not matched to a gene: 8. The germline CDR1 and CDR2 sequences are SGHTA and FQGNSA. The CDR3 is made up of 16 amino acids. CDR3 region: CASSRDRGSAYNEQFF. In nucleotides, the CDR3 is TGTGCCAGCAGCCGAGACAGGGGAAGCGCCTACAATGAGCAGTTCTTC.

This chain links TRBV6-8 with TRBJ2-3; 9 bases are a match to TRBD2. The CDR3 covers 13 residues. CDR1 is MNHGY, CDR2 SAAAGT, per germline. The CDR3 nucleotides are TGTGGCCTGGGGCGGGGGGGCTCAGATACGCAGTATTTT. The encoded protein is CGLGRGGSDTQYF.

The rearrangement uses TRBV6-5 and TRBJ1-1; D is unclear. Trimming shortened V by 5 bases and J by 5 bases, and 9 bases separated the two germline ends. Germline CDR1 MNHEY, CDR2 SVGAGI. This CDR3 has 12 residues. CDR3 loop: CASSRSGTEAFF. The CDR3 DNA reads TGTGCCAGCAGTCGTTCGGGGACTGAAGCTTTCTTT.

The CDR3 nucleotides are TGTGCCAGCAGCCCCTTGTGGGGGCGCGGCACAGATACGCAGTATTTT. Translation: CASSPLWGRGTDTQYF. This chain links TRBV11-2 with TRBJ2-3, with D maybe TRBD1 (6 bases). CDR3 length: 16 amino acids. With 5 bases removed from V and 1 base from J, the gap between germline ends came to 16 bases. Germline V gene data show CDR1 as SGHAT and CDR2 as FQNNGV.

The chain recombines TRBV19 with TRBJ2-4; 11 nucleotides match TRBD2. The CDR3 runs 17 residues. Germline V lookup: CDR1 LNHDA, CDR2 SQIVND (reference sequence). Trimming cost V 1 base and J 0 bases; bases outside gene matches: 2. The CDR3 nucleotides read TGTGCCAGTAGTATAGGGGGACTAGCGGTAGCCAAAAACATTCAGTACTTC. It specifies CASSIGGLAVAKNIQYF.

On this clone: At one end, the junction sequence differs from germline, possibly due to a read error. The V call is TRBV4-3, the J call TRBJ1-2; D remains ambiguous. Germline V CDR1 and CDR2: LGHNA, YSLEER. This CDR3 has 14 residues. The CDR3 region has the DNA TGCGCCAGCAGCCAAGATTGGATAAACTATAGCTACACCTTC. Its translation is CASSQDWINYSYTF.

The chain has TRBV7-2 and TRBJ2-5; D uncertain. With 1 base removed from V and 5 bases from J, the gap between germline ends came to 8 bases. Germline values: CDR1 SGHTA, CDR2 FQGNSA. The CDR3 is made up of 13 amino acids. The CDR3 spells CASSLDPLETQYF. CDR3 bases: TGTGCCAGCAGCTTAGATCCGTTGGAGACCCAGTACTTC.

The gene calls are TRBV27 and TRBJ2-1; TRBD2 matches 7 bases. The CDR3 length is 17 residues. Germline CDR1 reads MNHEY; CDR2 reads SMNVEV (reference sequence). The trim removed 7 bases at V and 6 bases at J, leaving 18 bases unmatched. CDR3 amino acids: CASTQFGAGVVRNEQFF. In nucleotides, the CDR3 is TGTGCCAGCACCCAGTTCGGGGCGGGAGTCGTTCGCAATGAGCAGTTCTTC.

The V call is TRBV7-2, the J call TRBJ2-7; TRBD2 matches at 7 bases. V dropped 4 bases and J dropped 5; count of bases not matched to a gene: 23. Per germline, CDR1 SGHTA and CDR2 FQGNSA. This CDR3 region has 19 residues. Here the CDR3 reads CASSSPEGGVGFYGHEQYF. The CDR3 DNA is TGTGCCAGCAGCTCCCCGGAGGGAGGGGTGGGGTTTTATGGCCACGAGCAGTACTTC.

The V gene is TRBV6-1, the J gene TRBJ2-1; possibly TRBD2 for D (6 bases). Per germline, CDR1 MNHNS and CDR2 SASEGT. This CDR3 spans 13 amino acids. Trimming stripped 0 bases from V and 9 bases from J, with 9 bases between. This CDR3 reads CASSEARRGEQFF. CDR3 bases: TGTGCCAGCAGTGAAGCGCGGAGGGGTGAGCAGTTCTTC.

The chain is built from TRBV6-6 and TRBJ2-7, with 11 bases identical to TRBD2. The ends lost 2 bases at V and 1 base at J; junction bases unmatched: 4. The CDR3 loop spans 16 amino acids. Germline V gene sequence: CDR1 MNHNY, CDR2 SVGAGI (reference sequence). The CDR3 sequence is CASSYATSGSSYEQYF. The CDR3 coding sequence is TGTGCCAGCAGTTACGCCACTAGCGGGAGTTCCTACGAGCAGTACTTC.

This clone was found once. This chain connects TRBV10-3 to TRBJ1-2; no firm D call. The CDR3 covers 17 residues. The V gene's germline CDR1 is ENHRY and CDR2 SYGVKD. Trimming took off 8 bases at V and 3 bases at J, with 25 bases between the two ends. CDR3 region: CAISRGSRETIDYGYTF. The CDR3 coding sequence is TGTGCCATCTCGAGAGGATCGAGGGAAACAATCGACTATGGCTACACCTTC.

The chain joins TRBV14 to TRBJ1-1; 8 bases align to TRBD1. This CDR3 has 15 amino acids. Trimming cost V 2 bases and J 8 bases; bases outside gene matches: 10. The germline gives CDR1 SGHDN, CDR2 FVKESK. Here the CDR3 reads CASSQLQGTGSEAFF. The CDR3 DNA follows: TGTGCCAGCAGCCAACTTCAGGGGACAGGATCCGAAGCTTTCTTT.

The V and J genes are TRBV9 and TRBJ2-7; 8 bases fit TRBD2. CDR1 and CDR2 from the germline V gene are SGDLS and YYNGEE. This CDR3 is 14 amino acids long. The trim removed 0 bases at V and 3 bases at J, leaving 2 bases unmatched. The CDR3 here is CASSVAGTSYEQYF. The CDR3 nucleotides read TGTGCCAGCAGCGTAGCCGGGACTAGCTACGAGCAGTACTTC.

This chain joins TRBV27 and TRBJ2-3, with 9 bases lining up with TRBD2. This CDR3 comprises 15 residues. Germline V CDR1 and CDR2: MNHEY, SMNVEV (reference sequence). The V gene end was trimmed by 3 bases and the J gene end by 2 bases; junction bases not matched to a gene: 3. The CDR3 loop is CASSFVAGVTDTQYF. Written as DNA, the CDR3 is TGTGCCAGCAGTTTTGTAGCGGGAGTCACAGATACGCAGTATTTT.

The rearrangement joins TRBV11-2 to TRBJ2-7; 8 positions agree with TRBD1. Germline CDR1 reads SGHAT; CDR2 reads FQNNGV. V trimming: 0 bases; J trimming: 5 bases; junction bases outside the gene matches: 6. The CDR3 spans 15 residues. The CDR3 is CASSLESRGLNEQYF. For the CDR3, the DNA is TGTGCCAGCAGCTTAGAAAGCAGGGGGCTCAACGAGCAGTACTTC.